These 13 T cell receptor beta chains share one sample of origin, sequenced in a study of CD8+CD57+ T cells in acquired aplastic anemia. Before being chosen for sequencing, patients had shown CD8+CD57+ cell expansion by flow cytometry. Profiling of TCR beta VDJ combinations and CDR3 sequences used genomic DNA as template. Each CDR3 protein gets one entry after TCRdb re-called the reads with MiXCR. The sample includes a few hundred thousand distinct CDR3 sequences, approximately 32% of them seen just once. The sequenced sample consisted of sorted CD4+, CD8+, or CD8+CD57+ T cells (not recorded which) from PBMCs. Receptors were obtained from a human donor with aplastic anemia.

There are a few counts of this clonotype. V and J are TRBV9 and TRBJ1-1; D gene ambiguous. Germline CDR1 and CDR2: SGDLS and YYNGEE. V gave up 1 base and J gave up 1 base, with 5 bases separating them. The CDR3 sequence is 13 residues long. The CDR3 DNA sequence: TGTGCCAGCAGCGTACATACGAACACTGAAGCTTTCTTT. Its translation is CASSVHTNTEAFF.

Details on this clonotype: A much larger clone differs by one base, so this may be a read error. J is TRBJ2-7 and V is TRBV20-1, with D possibly being TRBD1 (6 bases). V lost 8 bases and J lost 3, with 14 bases in between. The CDR3 spans 12 residues. In germline, CDR1 is DFQATT, CDR2 SNEGSKA (reference sequence). In DNA, the CDR3 is TGCAGTATCACCGAACAGGGCTACGAGCAGTACTTC. As protein: CSITEQGYEQYF.

This clonotype was counted a few times. V gene TRBV12-3 or TRBV12-4 combines with J gene TRBJ2-1, with D perhaps matching TRBD2 (5 bases). The CDR3 loop spans 14 amino acids. The V and J ends lost 5 bases and 10 bases respectively, with 18 bases between them. The chain's CDR3 is CASSLRVATNEQFF. DNA for the CDR3: TGTGCCAGCAGTCTGCGGGTAGCGACAAACGAGCAGTTCTTC.

This clonotype has just a few counts. The genes are TRBV11-1 and TRBJ2-1; TRBD2 matches 14 bases. V lost 5 bases to trimming and J lost 4 bases; unmatched junction nucleotides: 10. Germline loops: CDR1 SGHAT, CDR2 FQDESV (reference sequence). The CDR3 has 18 residues. CDR3 protein: CASSVGLAGGRLYNEQFF. For the CDR3, the DNA is TGTGCCAGCAGCGTAGGACTAGCGGGAGGCCGCCTTTACAATGAGCAGTTCTTC.

This clonotype came up many times. The chain employs TRBV20-1 and TRBJ1-2; D gene unclear. Trimming stripped 6 bases from V and 1 base from J, with 9 bases between. This CDR3 region has 12 residues. Germline V gives CDR1 DFQATT, CDR2 SNEGSKA (reference sequence). DNA for the CDR3: TGCAGTGCAGCCGGGCATAACTATGGCTACACCTTC. It yields the protein CSAAGHNYGYTF.

The table lists this clonotype with many counts. The rearrangement joins TRBV2 to TRBJ1-1; D is undetermined. CDR1 and CDR2 from the germline V gene are SNHLY and FYNNEI. Trimming removed 8 bases at V and 3 bases at J, with 10 bases between. The CDR3 contains 12 residues. CDR3 amino acids: CASRRLDTEAFF. In DNA form, the CDR3 reads TGTGCCAGCCGAAGGCTGGACACTGAAGCTTTCTTT. Full variable domain (outside the CDR3, taken from reference TRBV2 and TRBJ1-1): EPEVTQTPSHQVTQMGQEVILRCVPISNHLYFYWYRQILGQKVEFLVSFYNNEISEKSEIFDDQFSVERPDGSNFTLKIRSTKLEDSAMYFCASRRLDTEAFFGQGTRLTVV.

At least ten counts were recorded for this clonotype. The chain links TRBV19 to TRBJ2-7, with 9 positions matching TRBD1. CDR1 is LNHDA and CDR2 is SQIVND in the germline V gene (reference sequence). V lost 5 bases and J lost 0; bases outside the gene matches: 8. The CDR3 extends over 16 amino acids. The CDR3 reads CASSDPGQGTSYEQYF. The CDR3 region has the DNA TGTGCCAGTAGTGACCCGGGACAGGGCACCTCCTACGAGCAGTACTTC.

The chain links TRBV7-8 to TRBJ2-5, with 7 positions matching TRBD1. Germline CDR1 and CDR2: SGHVS and FQNEAQ. V was clipped by 5 bases and J by 5 bases; unmatched bases: 5. CDR3 length equals 13 residues. This CDR3 is CASSTPGQETQYF. CDR3 coding DNA: TGTGCCAGCAGCACTCCGGGACAGGAGACCCAGTACTTC.

A few counts support this clonotype. Just one base apart from a much larger clone, this may be a read error. This chain joins TRBV2 and TRBJ1-6, with TRBD1 identical over 7 bases. The CDR3 is made up of 14 amino acids. The germline V gene has CDR1 SNHLY and CDR2 FYNNEI. J lost 7 bases, V lost 5 bases, and 5 bases had no gene match. The CDR3 coding sequence is TGTGCCAGCAGTTCCGGGACAGTAAATTCACCCCTCCACTTT. Amino acid sequence: CASSSGTVNSPLHF.

This chain links TRBV6-1 with TRBJ1-5; D call uncertain. The CDR3 is 14 amino acids. Germline loops: CDR1 MNHNS, CDR2 SASEGT. V was trimmed by 1 base and J by 2 bases, leaving 6 bases between them. The CDR3 sequence is CASSEGGRNQPQHF. CDR3 bases: TGTGCCAGCAGTGAAGGGGGTCGCAATCAGCCCCAGCATTTT.

This clonotype was recorded a few times. This rearrangement joins TRBV4-1 to TRBJ2-4; D might be TRBD1 (5 bases). The CDR3 is 15 residues long. V dropped 1 base and J dropped 4 bases, with 11 bases sitting between them. CDR1 is MGHRA and CDR2 is YSYEKL in the germline V gene. In DNA form, the CDR3 reads TGCGCCAGCAGCCAAGGGAGACAGTCTAAAAACATTCAGTACTTC. It encodes CASSQGRQSKNIQYF.

The gene calls are TRBV20-1 and TRBJ2-1; 8 bases align to TRBD2. Germline CDR1 and CDR2: DFQATT and SNEGSKA (reference sequence). This CDR3 is built from 13 residues. With 4 bases clipped from V and 8 bases from J, the junction kept 7 bases outside the gene matches. CDR3 region: CSANLGLGDEQFF. In DNA form, the CDR3 reads TGCAGTGCTAATTTGGGACTAGGTGATGAGCAGTTCTTC.

This clonotype was recorded a few times. V is TRBV20-1 and J is TRBJ1-5, with 7 bases aligning to TRBD1. The trim removed 6 bases at V and 2 bases at J, leaving 10 bases unmatched. The CDR3 consists of 15 residues. Germline CDR1 DFQATT, CDR2 SNEGSKA (reference sequence). CDR3 nucleotide sequence: TGCAGTGCCCGCCGGGACAGTTTTGGCAATCAGCCCCAGCATTTT. Its translation is CSARRDSFGNQPQHF.